This T cell receptor beta chain comes out of a study of T cell responses to AZD1222 COVID-19 vaccine. Study-wide findings and caveats: Distributed over spike, vaccine-associated CD4 TCRs predominated at 160-218 and 743-854.

Losses at the gene ends were 4 bases for V and 0 bases for J; bases not matched to a gene: 9. The germline CDR1 and CDR2 sequences are SGHTA and FQGNSA. The CDR3 consists of 16 residues. Notes on this clone: Its antigen is not known.

Data came from immunoSEQ multiplex PCR; TCRdb stores just in-frame clones and leaves some out. This sample carries about 120,000 clones, under 95% of them seen once, and the ten largest clones take approximately 5%. The source is an adult who received the AZD1222 COVID-19 vaccine. The material was peripheral blood, obtained 28 days after the second AZD1222 dose. The rearrangement links TRBV7-2 to TRBJ2-7; 7 bases match TRBD1. CDR3 region: CASSSTGTVNSYEQYF. In DNA, the CDR3 is TGTGCCAGCAGCTCAACCGGGACAGTAAACTCCTACGAGCAGTACTTC.